Sequencing of this T cell receptor beta chain was carried out in a study of cytomegalovirus exposure and HLA in healthy donors. With 60 Vbeta and 13 Jbeta primers, the PCR was carried out. TCRdb keeps only in-frame clones here, not all; method: immunoSEQ multiplex PCR. The data contain around 160,000 clones, 60% to 85% of them seen just once; the ten biggest clones take up approximately 2.3%. The CDR3 runs 15 residues. Per the germline V gene, CDR1 is SGDLS and CDR2 is YYNGEE. Trimming left V 0 bases short and J 5 bases short, with 14 bases between. The rearrangement joins TRBV9 to TRBJ2-5, with TRBD2 as a possible D gene (6 bases). This receptor was taken from a man aged 50 to 59 in good health and CMV-seropositive. The sequenced material came from PBMCs. The CDR3 coding sequence is TGTGCCAGCAGCGTAGGGACTAATCGGGTCGAGACCCAGTACTTC. Residues: CASSVGTNRVETQYF.